One TCR beta chain is described in this entry. As yet, its antigen is unknown. This entry is derived from a study of cytomegalovirus exposure and HLA in healthy donors. Study-level results: A few CMV-associated chains proved CMV antigen-specific in vitro.

Germline CDR1 MDHEN, CDR2 SYDVKM. The junction had 9 bases not matched to a gene; V was cut back by 6 bases and J by 6 bases. The CDR3 extends over 16 amino acids. The PCR made use of 60 Vbeta and 13 Jbeta primers. Produced via immunoSEQ multiplex PCR; TCRdb's table is partial and in-frame only. With some 89,000 clones in the sample, the ten largest clones hold roughly 3.5%. The chain couples TRBV28 to TRBJ2-2; 11 nucleotides align to TRBD1. The source of this sequence is a young woman in good health and CMV-seronegative. The sample comprised PBMCs. CDR3 DNA: TGTGCCAGCAGCCCCGCCGGACAGGGGGCCGCCGGGGAGCTGTTTTTT. It yields the protein CASSPAGQGAAGELFF.